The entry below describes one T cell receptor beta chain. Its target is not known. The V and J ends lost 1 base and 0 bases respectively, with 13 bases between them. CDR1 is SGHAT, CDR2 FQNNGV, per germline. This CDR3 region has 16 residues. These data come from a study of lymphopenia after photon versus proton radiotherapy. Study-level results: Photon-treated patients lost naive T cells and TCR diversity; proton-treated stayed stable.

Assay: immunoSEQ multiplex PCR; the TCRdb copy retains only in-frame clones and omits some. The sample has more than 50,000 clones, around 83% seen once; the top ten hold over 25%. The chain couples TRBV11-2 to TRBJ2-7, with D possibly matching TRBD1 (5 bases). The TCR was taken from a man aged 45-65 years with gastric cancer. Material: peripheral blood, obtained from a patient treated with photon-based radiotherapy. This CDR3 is CASSLGSRTYSYEQYF. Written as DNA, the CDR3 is TGTGCCAGCAGCTTAGGTTCCAGGACATACTCCTACGAGCAGTACTTC.